Following are 22 T cell receptor beta chains from one sample sequenced in a study of blood T cells in healthy people across ages. A second PCR of about 6 to 12 cycles used a sample-barcoded 5' primer and a J-beta primer mix. TCRdb redid the calling of the 5' RACE reads with MiXCR, one entry per CDR3 protein. This sample has about 800,000 distinct CDR3 sequences, with roughly 64% found just once. Sample: blood. These receptor sequences come from a man in his thirties or forties in good health.

This clonotype has just one count. CDR3 amino acids: CASSHLGVGTEAFF. CDR3 DNA: TGCGCCAGCAGCCATCTAGGGGTGGGCACTGAAGCTTTCTTT. The genes are TRBV4-3 and TRBJ1-1, with D tentatively TRBD1 (5 bases). The CDR3 is made up of 14 amino acids. Deletions cut 3 bases from V and 4 bases from J, with 12 bases between. Germline V CDR1 and CDR2: LGHNA, YSLEER.

The rearrangement uses TRBV9 and TRBJ2-3; D gene unclear. The CDR3 extends over 17 amino acids. V lost 0 bases and J 0 bases, leaving 14 bases between the germline ends. The germline gives CDR1 SGDLS, CDR2 YYNGEE. This CDR3 is CASSVDPNVASTDTQYF. In nucleotides, the CDR3 is TGTGCCAGCAGCGTAGACCCGAACGTAGCTAGCACAGATACGCAGTATTTT.

The chain is built from TRBV24-1 and TRBJ1-2; TRBD1 aligns across 7 bases. The CDR3 runs 14 residues. Germline-derived CDR1 and CDR2 are KGHDR and SFDVKD. After removal of 2 bases from V and 8 bases from J, the junction contained 7 bases not matched to a gene. The CDR3 loop reads CATSDSGTVVGYTF. The CDR3 DNA is TGTGCCACCAGTGATTCAGGGACAGTGGTCGGCTACACCTTC.

This chain joins TRBV6-1 and TRBJ2-2, with TRBD1 matching 9 bases. V shed 10 bases, J shed 7 bases, and the junction held 19 bases outside the gene matches. This CDR3 comprises 17 residues. Germline-derived CDR1 and CDR2 are MNHNS and SASEGT. The CDR3 loop reads CATSFGYRTGVDGELFF. CDR3 nucleotides: TGTGCCACCTCTTTTGGGTACCGGACAGGGGTTGACGGGGAGCTGTTTTTT.

This chain joins TRBV20-1 and TRBJ2-4; D is perhaps TRBD2 (5 bases). The closer fit of TRBJ2-7 to the DNA end suggests the J call may be wrong. Per germline, CDR1 DFQATT and CDR2 SNEGSKA (reference sequence). This CDR3 is 16 amino acids long. CDR3 bases: TGCAGTGCTGCCAGTATATCGGGGTCCCTCACCTACGAGCAGTACTTC. This gives the protein CSAASISGSLTYEQYF.

This clonotype was observed at least ten times. The genes are TRBV7-2 and TRBJ1-2; D ambiguous. This CDR3 spans 13 amino acids. Germline lookup yields CDR1 SGHTA and CDR2 FQGNSA. The V and J ends lost 5 bases and 3 bases respectively, with 10 bases between them. CDR3 bases: TGTGCCAGCAGCGTCGACGGGGACTATGGCTACACCTTC. It specifies CASSVDGDYGYTF.

The V and J genes are TRBV3-1 and TRBJ1-6; D remains ambiguous. CDR3 length: 13 amino acids. V lost 4 bases, J lost 10 bases, and 11 bases lay in between. In germline, CDR1 is LGHDT, CDR2 YNNKEL (reference sequence). CDR3 sequence reads: CASSRSASSPLHF. The CDR3 DNA reads TGTGCCAGCAGCCGGTCGGCCTCATCACCCCTCCACTTT.

This sequence joins TRBV28 and TRBJ1-2; D not resolved. The CDR3 has 15 residues. CDR1 is MDHEN, CDR2 SYDVKM, per germline. Trimming took off 1 base at V and 0 bases at J, with 9 bases between the two ends. The CDR3 protein is CASSLSTAANYGYTF. The DNA of the CDR3 is TGTGCCAGCAGTTTATCAACAGCAGCTAACTATGGCTACACCTTC.

This chain connects TRBV7-6 to TRBJ2-6; 8 bases agree with TRBD2. The germline gives CDR1 SGHVS, CDR2 FNYEAQ. Germline trimming cut 7 bases from V and 0 bases from J; bases unmatched to any gene: 11. The CDR3 is 18 residues long. The CDR3 DNA is TGTGCCAGCACCGGCCAGCGGGAGAGGGTCTCTGGGGCCAACGTCCTGACTTTC. Amino acids: CASTGQRERVSGANVLTF. The complete variable domain, with remaining parts taken from reference TRBV7-6 and TRBJ2-6, reads GAGVSQSPRYKVTKRGQDVALRCDPISGHVSLYWYRQALGQGPEFLTYFNYEAQQDKSGLPNDRFSAERPEGSISTLTIQRTEQRDSAMYRCASTGQRERVSGANVLTFGAGSRLTVL.

As regards this clonotype: The junction shows a germline mismatch at one end, possibly a read error. The CDR3 DNA sequence: TGTGCCAGCACTTTAGTAGGGGGGGCCACTGGGGCAGATGAGCAGTTCTTC. It yields the protein CASTLVGGATGADEQFF. The V call is TRBV27, the J call TRBJ2-1; TRBD2 might be the D (7 bases). The V gene's germline CDR1 is MNHEY and CDR2 SMNVEV (reference sequence). The CDR3 covers 17 residues.

This clonotype was seen many times. V usage is TRBV7-9 and J usage is TRBJ2-7; 12 bases match TRBD1. The CDR3 totals 15 residues. The V and J ends lost 6 bases and 7 bases, in that order; junction bases with no gene match: 10. Per the germline V gene, CDR1 is SEHNR and CDR2 is FQNEAQ (reference sequence). Here the CDR3 reads CASSHPLGQGAEQYF. CDR3 DNA: TGTGCCAGCAGTCATCCTTTGGGACAGGGGGCTGAGCAGTACTTC. Filled out from reference TRBV7-9 and TRBJ2-7, the complete variable domain reads DTGVSQNPRHKITKRGQNVTFRCDPISEHNRLYWYRQTLGQGPEFLTYFQNEAQLEKSRLLSDRFSAERPKGSFSTLEIQRTEQGDSAMYLCASSHPLGQGAEQYFGPGTRLTVT.

As concerns this clonotype: Possible read error: a much larger clone is one base away. CDR3 sequence (DNA): TGTGCCTCGGCGGAGGGCAGGGCGGCGGGACCTACGCAGTATTTT. Amino acid sequence: CASAEGRAAGPTQYF. The chain has TRBV2 and TRBJ2-3; D may be TRBD2 (6 bases). V lost 11 bases to trimming and J lost 8 bases, with 26 bases between them. CDR1 and CDR2 (germline): SNHLY, FYNNEI. The CDR3 sequence is 15 residues long.

The chain has TRBV15 and TRBJ1-1; 7 bases match TRBD1. Germline-derived CDR1 and CDR2 are LNHNV and YYDKDF (reference sequence). V was clipped by 1 base and J by 7 bases; unmatched bases: 6. This CDR3 is built from 14 residues. CDR3 DNA sequence: TGTGCCACCAGCAGAGTAGACGGGACAGTTGAAGCTTTCTTT. Protein sequence: CATSRVDGTVEAFF.

The chain recombines TRBV12-3 or TRBV12-4 with TRBJ2-1, with 12 bases that match TRBD2. The CDR3 is made up of 18 amino acids. The ends lost 5 bases at V and 5 bases at J; junction bases unmatched: 13. The CDR3 reads CASSPLRRLAGGHNEQFF. CDR3 coding DNA: TGTGCCAGCAGTCCACTCCGACGTCTAGCGGGGGGGCACAATGAGCAGTTCTTC.

Worth noting for this clonotype: The germline gene is not matched at one end of the junction; a read error may be the cause. The chain is built from TRBV6-2 or TRBV6-3 and TRBJ2-1; maybe TRBD2 (6 bases). The CDR3 is made up of 13 amino acids. Germline V CDR1 and CDR2: MNHEY, SVGEGT. In nucleotides, the CDR3 is TGTGCCAGCACCAGGGACTCCTTCAATGAGCAGTTCTTC. The encoded protein is CASTRDSFNEQFF.

The V and J genes are TRBV3-1 and TRBJ1-1; D gene ambiguous. V was shortened by 3 bases and J by 1 base, with 3 bases between the two germline ends. Germline CDR1 LGHDT, CDR2 YNNKEL (reference sequence). The length of the CDR3 is 12 residues. CDR3 nucleotide sequence: TGTGCCAGCAGCCAGTCGAACACTGAAGCTTTCTTT. Translating it yields CASSQSNTEAFF.

The rearrangement joins TRBV4-2 to TRBJ2-7, with 13 bases identical to TRBD2. The CDR3 has 16 amino acids. Unmatched junction bases numbered 6, after V lost 2 bases and J lost 5 bases. Germline V gene lookup returns CDR1 LGHNA and CDR2 YNFKEQ. CDR3 residues: CASSQRFGLAGDEQYF. The CDR3 region has the DNA TGTGCCAGCAGCCAACGGTTTGGACTAGCGGGGGACGAGCAGTACTTC.

The chain joins TRBV5-1 to TRBJ2-5; tentatively, D is TRBD1 (6 bases). The DNA end lines up better with TRBJ2-7; the J call may be wrong. CDR3 length: 14 residues. Germline loops: CDR1 SGHRS, CDR2 YFSETQ. CDR3 region: CASSLTGPRYEQYF. In nucleotides, the CDR3 is TGCGCCAGCAGCTTGACAGGGCCGAGATACGAGCAGTACTTC.

This chain uses TRBV20-1 with TRBJ2-1; D remains unclear. From germline, CDR1 is DFQATT and CDR2 SNEGSKA (reference sequence). CDR3 length: 14 residues. Trimming stripped 5 bases from V and 0 bases from J, with 11 bases between. The CDR3 coding sequence is TGCAGTGCTCTTGAGCGACCCTCCTACAATGAGCAGTTCTTC. Its translation: CSALERPSYNEQFF.

V and J are TRBV21-1 and TRBJ1-5; the table gives TRBD1 as D, unverified against the DNA. TRBV21-1 represents a pseudogene. The CDR3 covers 15 residues. CDR3 DNA sequence: TGTGCCAGCAGCAAAGGGGGCGGTAGCAATCAGCCCCAGCATTTT. It codes for CASSKGGGSNQPQHF.

The chain links TRBV29-1 to TRBJ2-3; D possibly corresponds to TRBD1 (6 bases). The CDR3 is 16 residues long. The germline CDR1 and CDR2 sequences are SQVTM and ANQGSEA. V shed 6 bases and J shed 1 base, with 20 bases lying between them. CDR3 in DNA: TGCAGCGTCTTGAGGATAGGGGGTTGGGGCACAGATACGCAGTATTTT. Its translation: CSVLRIGGWGTDTQYF.

The CDR3 sequence: CASQGGYEQFF. Written as DNA, the CDR3 is TGTGCCAGCCAAGGGGGGTATGAGCAGTTCTTC. The chain carries TRBV25-1 and TRBJ2-1, with D perhaps TRBD1 or TRBD2 (6 bases each). The CDR3 runs 11 residues. V was pared by 8 bases and J by 8 bases, with 10 bases between. Germline V gives CDR1 MGHDK, CDR2 SYGVNS.